This entry lists 2 T cell receptor beta chains sequenced from one sample in a study of T cell responses to AZD1222 COVID-19 vaccine. The data were produced by immunoSEQ multiplex PCR, yet TCRdb's version contains in-frame clones alone and is incomplete. Of 150,000 to 200,000 clones in the sample, 90% to 95% were seen once. This sample comprised peripheral blood, obtained on day 0 of AZD1222 vaccination. These receptors were taken from an adult in good health.

Concerning this clone itself: A read error may account for a junction end that differs from germline. J is TRBJ2-6 and V is TRBV5-1; TRBD2 is a possible D gene (5 bases). This CDR3 spans 16 amino acids. Per the germline V gene, CDR1 is SGHRS and CDR2 is YFSETQ. CDR3 protein: CASGLGVFSGANVLTF. CDR3 DNA sequence: TGCGCCAGCGGCTTGGGAGTTTTCTCTGGGGCCAACGTCCTGACTTTC. Combining the CDR3 with reference TRBV5-1 and TRBJ2-6 gives the whole variable domain KAGVTQTPRYLIKTRGQQVTLSCSPISGHRSVSWYQQTPGQGLQFLFEYFSETQRNKGNFPGRFSGRQFSNSRSEMNVSTLELGDSALYLCASGLGVFSGANVLTFGAGSRLTVL.

This chain uses TRBV19 with TRBJ2-2, with TRBD2 matching over 13 bases. The CDR3 contains 16 residues. In germline, CDR1 is LNHDA, CDR2 SQIVND (reference sequence). Losses at the gene ends were 5 bases for V and 2 bases for J; bases not matched to a gene: 2. The CDR3 region has the DNA TGTGCCAGTAGTGCGGGACTAGCGGGAAACACCGGGGAGCTGTTTTTT. Amino acid sequence: CASSAGLAGNTGELFF.